Listed below are T cell receptor beta chains from one sample, sequenced in a study of read filtering for tumor transcriptome and immune sequencing. MiXCR, run by TCRdb on the reads, gives a single entry per CDR3 protein. The sample lists some 120,000 distinct CDR3 sequences; approximately 12% were seen once. Sequencing was performed on a population of CD138-negative cells sorted from bone marrow. The receptor source for this set is a donor at least 40 years old with multiple myeloma. The CDR3 runs from the conserved cysteine through the conserved F or W. D genes are given only for firm matches. Expanded clones get a size class; other rows say once, few or many, or leave the size out.

TRBJ1-2 many TRBD1 TRBV29-1 CSVGVGGANGYTF TGCAGCGTGGGGGTAGGGGGCGCGAATGGCTACACCTTC
TRBJ1-1 . . TRBV12-3/TRBV12-4 CASGTYSNTEAFF TGTGCCAGCGGAACCTACTCGAACACTGAAGCTTTCTTT
TRBJ2-3 many TRBD1 TRBV20-1 CSARGRGSQYF TGCAGTGCTAGGGGCAGGGGGTCGCAGTATTTT
TRBJ2-7 many TRBD2 TRBV20-1 CSALKMSGGRDEQYF TGCAGTGCTCTGAAAATGAGCGGGGGCCGAGACGAGCAGTACTTC
TRBJ2-2 many TRBD1 TRBV6-5 CASLRGTGVPGELFF TGTGCCAGCCTAAGGGGGACAGGGGTTCCCGGGGAGCTGTTTTTT
TRBJ2-7 few . TRBV29-1 CSVGEFGYEQYF TGCAGCGTGGGGGAGTTCGGGTACGAGCAGTACTTC
TRBJ2-3 few . TRBV5-1 CASRTETGDTQYF TGCGCCAGCAGGACCGAGACAGGAGATACGCAGTATTTT
TRBJ1-5 . . TRBV12-3/TRBV12-4 CASSKGVGNQPQHF TGTGCCAGCAGTAAAGGTGTGGGGAATCAGCCCCAGCATTTT
TRBJ1-1 . . TRBV20-1 CSAPRGGSMANTEAFF TGCAGTGCTCCCCGCGGGGGGAGTATGGCGAACACTGAAGCTTTCTTT
TRBJ2-5 few . TRBV25-1 CASSDPVTWGETQYF TGTGCCAGCAGTGACCCGGTGACATGGGGCGAGACCCAGTACTTC
TRBJ1-3 few . TRBV12-3/TRBV12-4 CASSLEGGHSGNTRYF TGTGCCAGCAGTTTAGAAGGCGGCCACTCTGGAAACACCAGATATTTT
TRBJ2-2 many TRBD1 TRBV20-1 CSAPQTGSRNAGELFF TGCAGTGCTCCACAGACAGGGAGTCGGAACGCCGGGGAGCTGTTTTTT
TRBJ1-2 many TRBD1 TRBV7-2 CASRGTGYNYGYTF TGTGCCAGCAGGGGGACAGGGTATAACTATGGCTACACCTTC
TRBJ1-3 few . TRBV29-1 CSIDSGTDGNTIYF TGCAGCATTGATTCTGGGACGGATGGAAACACCATATATTTT